This TCR beta chain was observed in a study of blood T cell repertoires in COVID-19. Study as a whole: The United States, Italy and Spain were the sources of the acute and convalescent COVID-19 samples. From T cells, B-cell-depleted T cells, or PBMCs came the material, which was cDNA or gDNA.

The authors' processing: Reference gene primer amplification gave estimated nucleated cell counts. Measured with immunoSEQ multiplex PCR; TCRdb has only the in-frame clones, and not every one. The V and J calls and clone size come from that table; D and trimming were worked out from the DNA. The profile shows 36,000 or so clones, about 90% of them singletons. The count of this clone is one. Sample: peripheral blood. This receptor was identified in a woman in her 70s with active COVID-19.

CDR3 DNA: TGTGCCAGCAGTCAGGGTGGCGTGCTGGAGCAGTACTTC. This translates into CASSQGGVLEQYF. V is TRBV12-3 or TRBV12-4 and J is TRBJ2-7; D perhaps matches TRBD1 (5 bases). CDR3 length: 13 amino acids. Between the trimmed V and J ends, which lost 5 bases and 7 bases, there was a span of 15 bases.